This TCR beta chain was identified during a study of spatial heterogeneity in lung cancer. TCRdb recomputed calls from the 5' RACE reads with MiXCR, one row per CDR3 protein. The repertoire holds tens of thousands of distinct CDR3 sequences, with 3% to 4% as singletons. This clonotype was seen at least ten times. With V trimmed by 8 bases and J by 3 bases, 18 bases remained unmatched. The CDR3 has 17 residues. Germline assignment: CDR1 SGHVS and CDR2 FQNEAQ. Time point indicated: sample taken at primary tumor resection. The sequencing here drew on PBMCs, taken at surgery. The gene calls are TRBV7-8 and TRBJ2-5; 7 bases map to TRBD2. This sequence originates from a female donor with early-stage non-small cell lung cancer. The CDR3 coding sequence is TGTGCCAGCGCTTATCAGCGGGATTTCAATCTCAAAGAGACCCAGTACTTC. As protein: CASAYQRDFNLKETQYF.